The 9 T cell receptor beta chains reported below all come from one sample, sequenced in a study of blood T cell repertoires in COVID-19. Only in-frame clones appear in the TCRdb table, and some are missing; sequencing was by immunoSEQ multiplex PCR. This sample yields 190,000 or so clones, of which approximately 94% are seen a single time; about 0.76% belongs to the top ten. Material for sequencing was peripheral blood. All receptors derive from a man aged 30-40 years with COVID-19, enrolled during active disease.

This clone is a singleton in its sample. This chain connects TRBV5-1 to TRBJ1-1, with TRBD1 matching 10 bases. Germline-derived CDR1 and CDR2 are SGHRS and YFSETQ. V trimming: 2 bases; J trimming: 0 bases; junction bases outside the gene matches: 10. The CDR3 contains 18 residues. The CDR3 DNA follows: TGCGCCAGCAGCTTACTACCGGGACAGGGGTTGCTGAACACTGAAGCTTTCTTT. Translation: CASSLLPGQGLLNTEAFF. Filled out from reference TRBV5-1 and TRBJ1-1, the complete variable domain reads KAGVTQTPRYLIKTRGQQVTLSCSPISGHRSVSWYQQTPGQGLQFLFEYFSETQRNKGNFPGRFSGRQFSNSRSEMNVSTLELGDSALYLCASSLLPGQGLLNTEAFFGQGTRLTVV.

The rearrangement links TRBV9 to TRBJ2-5, with D perhaps matching TRBD2 (6 bases). CDR1 is SGDLS and CDR2 is YYNGEE in the germline V gene. The V end lost 0 bases, the J end lost 5 bases, and 17 bases lay between the germline ends. The CDR3 consists of 16 residues. This CDR3 reads CASSVEAPGEHETQYF. CDR3 sequence (DNA): TGTGCCAGCAGCGTAGAAGCTCCGGGGGAGCACGAGACCCAGTACTTC.

Written as DNA, the CDR3 is TGTGCCAGCAGCCTAGGACCCAGGGGCGATGAGCAGTTCTTC. It translates to CASSLGPRGDEQFF. The chain is built from TRBV3-1 (or the pseudogene TRBV3-2) and TRBJ2-1, with a weak D call TRBD1 (6 bases). CDR3 length equals 14 residues. Trimming cost V 4 bases and J 8 bases, with 15 bases left between them. CDR1 and CDR2 from the germline V gene are LGHDT and YNNKEL (reference sequence).

The chain joins TRBV19 to TRBJ2-1; D perhaps matches TRBD1 (6 bases). Per the germline V gene, CDR1 is LNHDA and CDR2 is SQIVND (reference sequence). The V end lost 1 base, the J end lost 0 bases, and 10 bases lay between the germline ends. This CDR3 spans 16 amino acids. The chain's CDR3 is CASSIGGRISYNEQFF. CDR3 bases: TGTGCCAGTAGTATAGGGGGGCGTATCTCCTACAATGAGCAGTTCTTC.

The genes are TRBV9 and TRBJ2-1; 8 bases fit TRBD2. The CDR3 spans 21 residues. V shed 0 bases and J 0 bases; nucleotides not matched to a gene: 17. The V gene's germline CDR1 is SGDLS and CDR2 YYNGEE. This chain's CDR3 is CASSVATVGLLAGGSYNEQFF. CDR3 bases: TGTGCCAGCAGCGTAGCTACGGTGGGATTATTGGCGGGAGGCTCCTACAATGAGCAGTTCTTC.

Concerning this clone itself: The junction departs from germline at one end; a sequencing error may be responsible. The chain has TRBV18 and TRBJ1-1; 8 bases fit TRBD1. CDR3 size: 17 residues. CDR1 is KGHSH and CDR2 is LQKENI in the germline V gene. The CDR3 DNA reads as TGTGCCAGCTCACCCCAAGAGCACACAGGGGGGAACGCTGAAGCTTTCTTT. Amino acid sequence: CASSPQEHTGGNAEAFF.

The chain has TRBV11-2 and TRBJ1-2; 8 bases line up with TRBD1. CDR3 size: 13 residues. Trimming at V came to 5 bases and at J to 4 bases, leaving 3 bases not matched to a gene. The germline V gene has CDR1 SGHAT and CDR2 FQNNGV. CDR3 amino acids: CASSPQGGYGYTF. DNA for the CDR3: TGTGCCAGCAGCCCACAGGGGGGCTATGGCTACACCTTC. The full variable domain, rest sourced from reference TRBV11-2 and TRBJ1-2, is EAGVAQSPRYKIIEKRQSVAFWCNPISGHATLYWYQQILGQGPKLLIQFQNNGVVDDSQLPKDRFSAERLKGVDSTLKIQPAKLEDSAVYLCASSPQGGYGYTFGSGTRLTVV.

The CDR3 loop reads CASSYGTNQPQHF. The CDR3 coding sequence is TGTGCCAGCAGTTACGGGACTAATCAGCCCCAGCATTTT. The J gene is TRBJ1-5, the V gene TRBV6-5, with D perhaps TRBD1 (5 bases). Germline loops: CDR1 MNHEY, CDR2 SVGAGI. V gave up 2 bases and J gave up 4 bases, with 6 bases separating them. The CDR3 is made up of 13 amino acids.

V usage is TRBV7-2 and J usage is TRBJ2-7, with 12 bases fitting TRBD2. The CDR3 is 17 residues long. Germline CDR1 is SGHTA and CDR2 is FQGNSA. The ends lost 1 base at V and 5 bases at J; junction bases unmatched: 9. The CDR3 region is CASSLVELAGGFHEQYF. In DNA form, the CDR3 reads TGTGCCAGCAGCTTAGTCGAACTAGCGGGGGGTTTCCACGAGCAGTACTTC. Full variable domain (outside the CDR3, taken from reference TRBV7-2 and TRBJ2-7): GAGVSQSPSNKVTEKGKDVELRCDPISGHTALYWYRQSLGQGLEFLIYFQGNSAPDKSGLPSDRFSAERTGGSVSTLTIQRTQQEDSAVYLCASSLVELAGGFHEQYFGPGTRLTVT.